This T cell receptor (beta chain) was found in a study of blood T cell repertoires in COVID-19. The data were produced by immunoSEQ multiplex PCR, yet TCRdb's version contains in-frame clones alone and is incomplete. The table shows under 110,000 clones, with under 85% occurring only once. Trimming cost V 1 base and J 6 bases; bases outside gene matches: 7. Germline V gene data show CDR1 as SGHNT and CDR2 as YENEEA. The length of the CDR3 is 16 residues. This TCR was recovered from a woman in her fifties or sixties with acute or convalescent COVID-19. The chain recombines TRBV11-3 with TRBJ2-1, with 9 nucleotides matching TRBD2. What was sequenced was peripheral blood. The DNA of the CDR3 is TGTGCCAGCAGCTTAGTAGCGGGAGACGGAAGCAATGAGCAGTTCTTC. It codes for CASSLVAGDGSNEQFF.